Sequencing of this T cell receptor beta chain was carried out in a study of T cells expressing NK-cell markers. Study summary: Cells sorted as CD3+CD56+NKG2C+, CD3+CD56+NKG2C- and CD3+CD56-NKG2C+ T cells supplied the TCR beta repertoires. The sequencing cohort of eight donors included seven HCMV-seropositive individuals and one seronegative individual. Study-wide findings and caveats: The contribution of dominant NKG2C+ clonotypes to CD8+ T cells in roughly six donors was about 1.0-7.0%.

The cDNA for TCR beta came from 5'RACE template switching with UMIs. From its re-call of the 5' RACE reads, TCRdb lists each CDR3 protein once, without DNA. The repertoire table contains approximately 150,000 distinct CDR3 sequences. Germline V gene sequence: CDR1 PRHDT, CDR2 FYEKMQ (reference sequence). There are 15 residues in the CDR3. Notes on this clonotype: Its antigen remains unidentified.

The sample comprised blood T cells: a sorted CD56 or NKG2C T cell subset, CD4+ or CD8+ T cells, or bulk PBMC T cells (not recorded which). The sequence was obtained from a man younger than 35 in good health. The chain couples TRBV13 to TRBJ2-1; as DNA is missing, the TRBD2 call by TCRdb cannot be tested. This chain's CDR3 is CASSFQREVGYEQFF.